The clone carrying this TCR beta chain was recorded a few times. What it binds is unknown. CDR1 is SGHAT and CDR2 is FQNNGV in the germline V gene. With 3 bases clipped from V and 0 bases from J, the junction kept 8 bases outside the gene matches. The CDR3 runs 18 residues. TCRdb ran MiXCR on the 5' RACE reads and lists one entry per CDR3 protein. The sample has about 520,000 distinct CDR3 sequences, around 20% seen once. This entry comes from a study of identical twins. Notes on the study in general: Out-of-frame alpha sequences that twins shared showed excess low generation probability.

This sample was also put to use in a study of T cells expressing NK-cell markers.

The source material was CD4+ T cells sorted from blood. The genes are TRBV11-2 and TRBJ2-6, with 7 nucleotides matching TRBD2. This receptor was taken from a woman in her late teens or twenties in good health. The CDR3 DNA reads as TGTGCCAGCAGCTTTATCTCTAGCGGCTCCTCTGGGGCCAACGTCCTGACTTTC. Translated, it gives CASSFISSGSSGANVLTF.